The clone carrying this T cell receptor (beta chain) was recorded many times. The V gene end was trimmed by 2 bases and the J gene end by 2 bases; junction bases not matched to a gene: 10. The germline V gene encodes CDR1 MNHEY and CDR2 SVGEGT. The CDR3 is 18 residues long. This record comes from a study of T cells in Graves' hyperthyroidism and ophthalmopathy. RNA transcripts were the template for amplifying TCR beta CDR3 regions. HTBI primers were the set used in a first-round RT-PCR of the TCR CDR3. TCRdb ran MiXCR on the multiplex PCR reads and lists one entry per CDR3 protein. The table has approximately 690,000 distinct CDR3 sequences, more than 12% seen once; the top ten hold approximately 12%.

The rearrangement joins TRBV6-2 or TRBV6-3 to TRBJ1-1, with 11 bases lining up with TRBD1. The sequencing input was blood. The sequence was obtained from a woman aged 45-59 years with Graves' ophthalmopathy. CDR3 loop: CASSYAPPGQGGNTEAFF. The CDR3 DNA sequence: TGTGCCAGCAGTTACGCCCCTCCGGGACAGGGGGGAAACACTGAAGCTTTCTTT.